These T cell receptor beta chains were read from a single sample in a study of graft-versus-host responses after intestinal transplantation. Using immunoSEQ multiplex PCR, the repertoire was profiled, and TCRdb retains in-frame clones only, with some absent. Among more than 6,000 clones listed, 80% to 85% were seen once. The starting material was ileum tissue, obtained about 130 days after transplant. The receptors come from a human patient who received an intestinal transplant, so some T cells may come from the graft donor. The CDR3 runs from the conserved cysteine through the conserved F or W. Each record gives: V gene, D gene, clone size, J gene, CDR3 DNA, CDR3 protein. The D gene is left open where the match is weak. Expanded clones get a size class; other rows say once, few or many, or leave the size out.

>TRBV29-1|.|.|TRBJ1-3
TGCAGCGTTGAAGTCGAGTCCTTCCTCTCTGGAAACACCATATATTTT
CSVEVESFLSGNTIYF
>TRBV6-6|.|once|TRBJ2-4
TGTGCCAGCAGTTATAGAGCGGGCGCGGCCAAAAACATTCAGTACTTC
CASSYRAGAAKNIQYF
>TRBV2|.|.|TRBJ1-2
TGTGCCAGCAGTGAACGACAGGTTTACGGCTACACCTTC
CASSERQVYGYTF
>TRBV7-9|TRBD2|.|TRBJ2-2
TGTGCCAGCAGCTCCGGACAGCCACTAGCGGGAGGATCGGGGGAGCTGTTTTTT
CASSSGQPLAGGSGELFF
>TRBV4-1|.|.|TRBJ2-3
TGCGCCAGCAGCCAAGTGGGGGCAGATACGCAGTATTTT
CASSQVGADTQYF
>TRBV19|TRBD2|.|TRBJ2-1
TGTGCCAGTAGTCCGGGACTAGCGGGAGAGAGGTACAATGAGCAGTTCTTC
CASSPGLAGERYNEQFF
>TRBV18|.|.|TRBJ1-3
TGTGCCAGCTCACTGGGGAGCTTCTCTGGAAACACCATATATTTT
CASSLGSFSGNTIYF
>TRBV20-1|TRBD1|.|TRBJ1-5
TGCAGTGCCCGGACAGGGGGCCAGCATTTT
CSARTGGQHF
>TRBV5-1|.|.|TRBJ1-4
TGCGCCAGCAGCTTGGTTGGCAGTAATAATGAAAAACTGTTTTTT
CASSLVGSNNEKLFF
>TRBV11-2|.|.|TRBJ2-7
TGTGCCAGCAGCCTACGGGACGGATTATCCTACGAGCAGTACTTC
CASSLRDGLSYEQYF
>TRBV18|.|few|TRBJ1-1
TGTGCCAGCTCACCAACAGCTATGAACACTGAAGCTTTCTTT
CASSPTAMNTEAFF